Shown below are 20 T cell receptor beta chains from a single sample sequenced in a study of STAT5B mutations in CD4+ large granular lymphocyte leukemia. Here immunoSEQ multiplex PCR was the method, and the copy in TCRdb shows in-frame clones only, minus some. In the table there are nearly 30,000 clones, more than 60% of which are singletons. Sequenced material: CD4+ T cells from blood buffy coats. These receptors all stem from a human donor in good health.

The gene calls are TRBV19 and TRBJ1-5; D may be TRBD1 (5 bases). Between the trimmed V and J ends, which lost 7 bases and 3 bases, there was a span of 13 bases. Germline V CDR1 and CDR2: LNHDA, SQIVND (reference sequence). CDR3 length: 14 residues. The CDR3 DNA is TGTGCCAGTAACTGGGACGTAATCAATCAGCCCCAGCATTTT. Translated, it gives CASNWDVINQPQHF.

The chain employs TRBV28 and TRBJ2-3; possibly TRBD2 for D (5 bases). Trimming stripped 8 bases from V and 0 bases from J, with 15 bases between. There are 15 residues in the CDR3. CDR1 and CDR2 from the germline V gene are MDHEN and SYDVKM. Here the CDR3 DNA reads TGTGCCAGCTGCCGCCGGGGTCTTAGCACAGATACGCAGTATTTT. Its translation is CASCRRGLSTDTQYF.

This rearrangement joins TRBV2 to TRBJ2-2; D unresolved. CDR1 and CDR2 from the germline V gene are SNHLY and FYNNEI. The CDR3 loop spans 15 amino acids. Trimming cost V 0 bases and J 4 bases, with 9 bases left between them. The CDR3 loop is CASSEAWLGTGELFF. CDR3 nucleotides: TGTGCCAGCAGTGAAGCTTGGTTGGGCACCGGGGAGCTGTTTTTT.

CDR3 sequence reads: CASSWWGGVQKQETQYF. CDR3 DNA sequence: TGTGCCAGCAGCTGGTGGGGGGGGGTACAGAAACAAGAGACCCAGTACTTC. The V and J genes are TRBV7-8 and TRBJ2-5; 7 bases line up with TRBD2. Germline assignment: CDR1 SGHVS and CDR2 FQNEAQ. V trimming: 4 bases; J trimming: 2 bases; junction bases outside the gene matches: 13. The CDR3 runs to 17 residues. Looking up the rest from reference TRBV7-8 and TRBJ2-5 gives the full variable domain: GAGVSQSPRYKVAKRGQDVALRCDPISGHVSLFWYQQALGQGPEFLTYFQNEAQLDKSGLPSDRFFAERPEGSVSTLKIQRTQQEDSAVYLCASSWWGGVQKQETQYFGPGTRLLVL.

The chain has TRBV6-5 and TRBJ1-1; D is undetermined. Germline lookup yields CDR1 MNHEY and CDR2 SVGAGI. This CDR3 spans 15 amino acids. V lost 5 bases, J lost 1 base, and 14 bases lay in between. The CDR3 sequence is CASSALAGANTEAFF. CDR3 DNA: TGTGCCAGCAGTGCCCTCGCGGGCGCGAACACTGAAGCTTTCTTT.

CDR3 protein: CASNTGTYNYGYTF. The CDR3 coding sequence is TGTGCCAGCAACACCGGGACATACAACTATGGCTACACCTTC. The rearrangement uses TRBV2 and TRBJ1-2; D is possibly TRBD1 (6 bases). The CDR3 extends over 14 amino acids. Looked up from germline, CDR1 is SNHLY and CDR2 is FYNNEI. V gave up 7 bases and J gave up 2 bases, with 14 bases separating them.

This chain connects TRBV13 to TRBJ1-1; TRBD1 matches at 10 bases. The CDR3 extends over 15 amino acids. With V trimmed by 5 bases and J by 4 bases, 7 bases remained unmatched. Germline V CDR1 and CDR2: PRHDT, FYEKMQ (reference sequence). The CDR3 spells CASSAPGQGPTEAFF. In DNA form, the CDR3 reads TGTGCCAGCAGCGCCCCGGGACAGGGGCCCACTGAAGCTTTCTTT.

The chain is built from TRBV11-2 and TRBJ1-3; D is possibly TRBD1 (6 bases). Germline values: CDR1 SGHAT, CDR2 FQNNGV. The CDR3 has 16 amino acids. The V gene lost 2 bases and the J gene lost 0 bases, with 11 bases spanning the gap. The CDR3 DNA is TGTGCCAGCAGCTTAACGGACAGCCTCTCTGGAAACACCATATATTTT. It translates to CASSLTDSLSGNTIYF.

The CDR3 sequence is CASSSPGLSGAEAFF. The CDR3 DNA reads TGTGCCAGCAGTTCACCCGGACTCTCGGGCGCTGAAGCTTTCTTT. The chain carries TRBV5-4 and TRBJ1-1; D not certain. Trimming pared 5 bases from V and 6 bases from J, leaving 20 bases between. CDR3 length: 15 residues. Germline V gene lookup returns CDR1 SGHNT and CDR2 YYREEE (reference sequence).

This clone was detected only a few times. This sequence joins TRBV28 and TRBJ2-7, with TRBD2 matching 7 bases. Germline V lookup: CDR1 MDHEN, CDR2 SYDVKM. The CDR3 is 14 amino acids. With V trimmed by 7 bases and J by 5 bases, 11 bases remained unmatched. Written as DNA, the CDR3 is TGTGCCAGCACCTTAAGCGGGGTTCCCCACGAGCAGTACGTC. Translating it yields CASTLSGVPHEQYV.

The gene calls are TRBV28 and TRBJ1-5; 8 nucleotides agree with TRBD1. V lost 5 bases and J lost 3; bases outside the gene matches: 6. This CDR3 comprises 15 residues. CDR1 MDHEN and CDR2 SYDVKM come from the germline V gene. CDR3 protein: CASSRGDRYNQPQHF. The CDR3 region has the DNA TGTGCCAGCAGTCGGGGGGACAGGTACAATCAGCCCCAGCATTTT.

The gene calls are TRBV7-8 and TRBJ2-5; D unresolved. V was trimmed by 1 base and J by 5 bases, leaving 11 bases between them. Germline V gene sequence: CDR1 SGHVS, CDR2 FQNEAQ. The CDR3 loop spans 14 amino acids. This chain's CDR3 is CASSLVPQEETQYF. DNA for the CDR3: TGTGCCAGCAGCTTAGTACCCCAGGAGGAGACCCAGTACTTC.

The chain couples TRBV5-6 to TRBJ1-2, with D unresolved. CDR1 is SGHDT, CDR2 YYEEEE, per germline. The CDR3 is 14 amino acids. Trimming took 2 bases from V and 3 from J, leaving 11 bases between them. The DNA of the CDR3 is TGTGCCAGCAGCTTAGGCCCGGGGTACTATGGCTACACCTTC. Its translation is CASSLGPGYYGYTF. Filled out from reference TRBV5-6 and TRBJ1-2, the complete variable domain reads DAGVTQSPTHLIKTRGQQVTLRCSPKSGHDTVSWYQQALGQGPQFIFQYYEEEERQRGNFPDRFSGHQFPNYSSELNVNALLLGDSALYLCASSLGPGYYGYTFGSGTRLTVV.

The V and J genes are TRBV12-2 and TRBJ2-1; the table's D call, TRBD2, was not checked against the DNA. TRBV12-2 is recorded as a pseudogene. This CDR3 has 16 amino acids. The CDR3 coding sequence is TGTGCAAGTCGCTTAGCGCTCGGCGGGGGCAAGAATGAGCAGTTCTTC. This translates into CASRLALGGGKNEQFF.

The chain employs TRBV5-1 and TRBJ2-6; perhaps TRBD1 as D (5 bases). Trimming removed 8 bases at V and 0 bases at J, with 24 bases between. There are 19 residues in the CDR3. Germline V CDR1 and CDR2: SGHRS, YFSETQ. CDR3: CASGMAGKWAYSGANVLTF. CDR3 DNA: TGCGCCAGTGGGATGGCAGGGAAATGGGCTTACTCTGGGGCCAACGTCCTGACTTTC.

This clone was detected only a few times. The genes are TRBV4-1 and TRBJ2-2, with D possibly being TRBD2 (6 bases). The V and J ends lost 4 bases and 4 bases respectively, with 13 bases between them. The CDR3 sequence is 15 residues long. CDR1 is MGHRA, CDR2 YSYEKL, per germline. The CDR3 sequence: CASSRRAEGTGELFF. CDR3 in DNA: TGCGCCAGCAGCCGACGGGCGGAGGGCACCGGGGAGCTGTTTTTT.

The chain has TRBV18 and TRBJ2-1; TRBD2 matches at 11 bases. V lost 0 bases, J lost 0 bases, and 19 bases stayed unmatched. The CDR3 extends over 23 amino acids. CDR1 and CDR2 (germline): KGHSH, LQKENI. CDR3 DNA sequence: TGTGCCAGCTCACCACCTCCTATCAGAGCGGGACTAGCGGACCCGAGCTCCTACAATGAGCAGTTCTTC. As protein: CASSPPPIRAGLADPSSYNEQFF.

The CDR3 region is CASSGGGGEETQYF. The CDR3 DNA sequence: TGTGCCTCTTCAGGGGGCGGAGGAGAAGAGACCCAGTACTTC. The chain joins TRBV30 to TRBJ2-5; the match to TRBD1 covers 8 bases. The CDR3 is 14 residues long. Germline-derived CDR1 and CDR2 are GTSNPN and SVGIG (reference sequence). With 7 bases clipped from V and 3 bases from J, the junction kept 10 bases outside the gene matches.

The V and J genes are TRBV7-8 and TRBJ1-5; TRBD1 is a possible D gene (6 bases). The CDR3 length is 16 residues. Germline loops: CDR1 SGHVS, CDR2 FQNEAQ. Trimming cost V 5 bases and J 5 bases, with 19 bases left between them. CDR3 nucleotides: TGTGCCAGCAGCCCGCGACTTTACAGGGAGGATCAGCCCCAGCATTTT. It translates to CASSPRLYREDQPQHF.

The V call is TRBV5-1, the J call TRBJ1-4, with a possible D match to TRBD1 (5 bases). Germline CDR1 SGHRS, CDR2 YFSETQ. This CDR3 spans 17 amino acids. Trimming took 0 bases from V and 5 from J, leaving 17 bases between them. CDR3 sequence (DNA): TGCGCCAGCAGCTTGGGGGGCTCTCGGGCTGGGAATGAAAAACTGTTTTTT. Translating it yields CASSLGGSRAGNEKLFF. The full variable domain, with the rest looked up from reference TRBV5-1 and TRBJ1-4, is KAGVTQTPRYLIKTRGQQVTLSCSPISGHRSVSWYQQTPGQGLQFLFEYFSETQRNKGNFPGRFSGRQFSNSRSEMNVSTLELGDSALYLCASSLGGSRAGNEKLFFGSGTQLSVL.